Below, one T cell receptor beta chain is given with its context. Antigen: not known. The germline V gene has CDR1 MNHEY and CDR2 SMNVEV (reference sequence). The CDR3 loop spans 16 amino acids. With 5 bases removed from V and 1 base from J, the gap between germline ends came to 14 bases. The sample belongs to a study of cytotoxic CD8 clonotypes in ibrutinib-treated CLL. General observations from the study: Public clonotypes (which were uncommon) either contracted or remained stable on treatment.

Repertoires were generated with immunoSEQ multiplex PCR, while TCRdb's copy carries only in-frame clones and drops some. The data hold hundreds of thousands of clones, with just under 80% observed a single time. The chain joins TRBV27 to TRBJ2-2, with D unclear. The receptor's source is a human donor with chronic lymphocytic leukemia. This specimen consisted of PBMCs, obtained before ibrutinib treatment. In nucleotides, the CDR3 is TGTGCCAGCAGTACCGTTCGGGCTAAGAACACCGGGGAGCTGTTTTTT. Its protein product is CASSTVRAKNTGELFF.